This T cell receptor beta chain is from a study of blood T cell repertoires in COVID-19. Profiling relied on immunoSEQ multiplex PCR, and the TCRdb table lists in-frame clones only, not all of them. The sample lists almost 250,000 clones; roughly 85% were seen once. The CDR3 spans 15 residues. The germline CDR1 and CDR2 sequences are LNHDA and SQIVND (reference sequence). Trimming cost V 5 bases and J 2 bases, with 15 bases left between them. The J gene is TRBJ2-5, the V gene TRBV19, with a tentative D call TRBD1 (6 bases). The sequenced sample consisted of PBMCs or T cells enriched from blood (not recorded which). The receptor's source is a woman in her forties or fifties with acute COVID-19. The chain's CDR3 is CASSGLQGNQETQYF. The CDR3 DNA sequence: TGTGCCAGTAGTGGGCTACAGGGAAATCAAGAGACCCAGTACTTC.